This entry concerns a single T cell receptor (beta chain). What it recognizes is unknown. TCRdb's table, derived via immunoSEQ multiplex PCR, lists solely in-frame clones and lacks some. Counted here are tens of thousands of clones, just over 85% occurring once; the ten biggest clones make up about 0.95%. This entry is derived from a study of OX40 agonist ivuxolimab in advanced cancers. Study at large: Past anti-PD-1, anti-PD-L1 or anti-CTLA-4 therapy was accepted, and 30% to 50% had received some. Study-level results: Nonresponders included some who also had low normalized T-cell clonal expansion.

The source was CD4+ or CD8+ T cells sorted from blood, collected in a trial of the OX40 agonist ivuxolimab. The sequence came from an adult with an advanced solid tumor such as melanoma, head and neck, liver or kidney cancer.

CDR3 in amino acids: CASTRGDRVHQPQHF. The CDR3 DNA reads as TGTGCCAGCACCCGGGGGGACAGGGTACACCAGCCCCAGCATTTT. V usage is TRBV28 and J usage is TRBJ1-5, with 9 bases that match TRBD1. The CDR3 has 15 amino acids. Trimming removed 7 bases from V and 7 bases from J; junction bases left unmatched: 11. The germline gives CDR1 MDHEN, CDR2 SYDVKM.